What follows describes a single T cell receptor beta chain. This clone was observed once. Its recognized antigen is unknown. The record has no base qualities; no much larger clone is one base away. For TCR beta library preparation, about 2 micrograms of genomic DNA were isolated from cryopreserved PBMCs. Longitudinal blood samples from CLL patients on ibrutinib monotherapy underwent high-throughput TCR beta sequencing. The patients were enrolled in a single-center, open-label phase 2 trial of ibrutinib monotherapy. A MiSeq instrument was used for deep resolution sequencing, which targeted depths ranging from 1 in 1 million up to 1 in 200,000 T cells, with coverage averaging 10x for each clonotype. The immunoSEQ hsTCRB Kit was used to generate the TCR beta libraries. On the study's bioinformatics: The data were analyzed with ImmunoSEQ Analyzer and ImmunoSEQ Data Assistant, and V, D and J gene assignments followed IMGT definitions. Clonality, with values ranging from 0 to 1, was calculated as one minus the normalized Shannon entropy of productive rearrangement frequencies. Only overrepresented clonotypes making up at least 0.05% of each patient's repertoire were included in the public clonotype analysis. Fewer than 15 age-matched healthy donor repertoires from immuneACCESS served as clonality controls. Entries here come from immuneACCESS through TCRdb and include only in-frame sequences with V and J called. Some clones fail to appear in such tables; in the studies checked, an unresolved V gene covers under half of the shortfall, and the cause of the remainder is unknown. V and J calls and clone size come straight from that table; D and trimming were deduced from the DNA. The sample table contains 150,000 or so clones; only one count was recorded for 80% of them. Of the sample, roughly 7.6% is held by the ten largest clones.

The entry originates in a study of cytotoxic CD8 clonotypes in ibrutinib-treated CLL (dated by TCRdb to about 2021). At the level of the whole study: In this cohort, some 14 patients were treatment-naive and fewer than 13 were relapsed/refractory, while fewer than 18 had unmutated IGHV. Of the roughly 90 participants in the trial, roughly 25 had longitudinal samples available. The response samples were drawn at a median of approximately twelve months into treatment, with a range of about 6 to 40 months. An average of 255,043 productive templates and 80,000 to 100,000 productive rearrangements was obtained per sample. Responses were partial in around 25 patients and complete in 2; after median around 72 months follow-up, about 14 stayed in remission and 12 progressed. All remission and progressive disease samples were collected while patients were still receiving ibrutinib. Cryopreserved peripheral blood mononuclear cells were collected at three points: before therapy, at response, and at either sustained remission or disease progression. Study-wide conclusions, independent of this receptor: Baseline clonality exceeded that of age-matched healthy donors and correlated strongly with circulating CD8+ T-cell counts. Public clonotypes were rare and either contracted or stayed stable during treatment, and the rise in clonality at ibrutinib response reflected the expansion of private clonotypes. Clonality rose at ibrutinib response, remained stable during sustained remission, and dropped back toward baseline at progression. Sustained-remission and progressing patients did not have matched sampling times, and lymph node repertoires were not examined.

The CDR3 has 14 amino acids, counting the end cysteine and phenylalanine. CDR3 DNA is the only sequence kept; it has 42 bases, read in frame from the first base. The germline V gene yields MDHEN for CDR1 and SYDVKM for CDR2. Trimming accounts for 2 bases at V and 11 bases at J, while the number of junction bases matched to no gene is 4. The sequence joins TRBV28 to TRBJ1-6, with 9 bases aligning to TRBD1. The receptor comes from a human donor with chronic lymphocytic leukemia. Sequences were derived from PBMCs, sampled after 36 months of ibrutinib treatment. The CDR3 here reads CASSLGTGYTPLHF. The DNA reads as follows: TGTGCCAGCAGTTTAGGGACAGGGTATACACCCCTCCACTTT. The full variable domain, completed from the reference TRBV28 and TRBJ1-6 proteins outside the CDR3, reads DVKVTQSSRYLVKRTGEKVFLECVQDMDHENMFWYRQDPGLGLRLIYFSYDVKMKEKGDIPEGYSVSREKKERFSLILESASTNQTSMYLCASSLGTGYTPLHFGNGTRLTVT.